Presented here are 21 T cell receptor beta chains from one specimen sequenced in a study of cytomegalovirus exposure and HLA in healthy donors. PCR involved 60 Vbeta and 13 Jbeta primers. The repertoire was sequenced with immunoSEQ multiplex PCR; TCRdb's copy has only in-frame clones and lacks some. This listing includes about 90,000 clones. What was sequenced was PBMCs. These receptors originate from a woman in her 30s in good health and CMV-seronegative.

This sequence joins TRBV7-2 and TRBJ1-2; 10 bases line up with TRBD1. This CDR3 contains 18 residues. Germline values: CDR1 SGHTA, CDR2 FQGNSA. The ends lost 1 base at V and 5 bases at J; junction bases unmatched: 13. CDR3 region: CASSLEGTGEYRIYGYTF. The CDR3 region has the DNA TGTGCCAGCAGCTTAGAGGGGACAGGGGAATATCGCATATATGGCTACACCTTC.

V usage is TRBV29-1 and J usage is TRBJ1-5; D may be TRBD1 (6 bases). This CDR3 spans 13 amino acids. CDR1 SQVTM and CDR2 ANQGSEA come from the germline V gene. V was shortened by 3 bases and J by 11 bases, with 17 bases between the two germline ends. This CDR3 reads CSVEVQGFTSQHF. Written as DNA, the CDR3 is TGCAGCGTTGAGGTACAGGGTTTTACGTCCCAGCATTTT.

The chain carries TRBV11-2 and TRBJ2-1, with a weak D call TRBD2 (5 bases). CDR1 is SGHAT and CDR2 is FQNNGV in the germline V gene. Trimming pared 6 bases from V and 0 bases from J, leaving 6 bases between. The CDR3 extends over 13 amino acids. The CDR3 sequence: CASRLDSYNEQFF. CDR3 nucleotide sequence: TGTGCCAGCAGACTAGACTCCTACAATGAGCAGTTCTTC.

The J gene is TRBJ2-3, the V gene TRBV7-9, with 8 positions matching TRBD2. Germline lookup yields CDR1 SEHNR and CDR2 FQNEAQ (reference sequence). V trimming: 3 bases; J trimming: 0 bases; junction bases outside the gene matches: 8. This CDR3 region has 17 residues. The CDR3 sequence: CASSFVREVYSTDTQYF. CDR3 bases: TGTGCCAGCAGCTTCGTGCGGGAGGTCTATAGCACAGATACGCAGTATTTT.

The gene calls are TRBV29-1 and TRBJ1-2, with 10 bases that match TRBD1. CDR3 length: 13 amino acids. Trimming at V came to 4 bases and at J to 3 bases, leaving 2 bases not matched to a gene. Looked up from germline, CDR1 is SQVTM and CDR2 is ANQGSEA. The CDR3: CSVGQGADYGYTF. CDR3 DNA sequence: TGCAGCGTTGGACAGGGGGCGGACTATGGCTACACCTTC.

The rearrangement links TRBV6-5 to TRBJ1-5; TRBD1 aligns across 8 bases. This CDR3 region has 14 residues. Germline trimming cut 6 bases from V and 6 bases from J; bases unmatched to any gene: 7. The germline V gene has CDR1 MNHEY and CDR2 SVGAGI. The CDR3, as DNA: TGTGCCAGCAGCGCGATTGGGACAGGTCAGCCCCAGCATTTT. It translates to CASSAIGTGQPQHF.

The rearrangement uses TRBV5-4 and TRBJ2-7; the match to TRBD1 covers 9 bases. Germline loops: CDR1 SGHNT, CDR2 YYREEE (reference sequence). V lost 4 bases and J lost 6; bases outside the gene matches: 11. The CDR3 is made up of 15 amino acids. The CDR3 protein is CASSITGGNQGEQYF. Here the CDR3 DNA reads TGTGCCAGCAGCATAACAGGGGGCAATCAGGGCGAGCAGTACTTC.

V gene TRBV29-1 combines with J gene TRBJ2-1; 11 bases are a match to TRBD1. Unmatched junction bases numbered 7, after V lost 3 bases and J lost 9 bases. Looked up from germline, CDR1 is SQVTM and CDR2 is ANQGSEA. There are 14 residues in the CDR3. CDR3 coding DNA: TGCAGCGTTGACATAGGACAGGGGGCGGGTGAGCAGTTCTTC. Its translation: CSVDIGQGAGEQFF.

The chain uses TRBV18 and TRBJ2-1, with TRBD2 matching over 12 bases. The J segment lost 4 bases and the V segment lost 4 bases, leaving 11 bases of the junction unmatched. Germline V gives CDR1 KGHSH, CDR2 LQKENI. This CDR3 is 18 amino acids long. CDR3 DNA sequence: TGTGCCAGCTCACGGCCCGGGACCGGGACTAGCGGGTACAATGAGCAGTTCTTC. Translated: CASSRPGTGTSGYNEQFF. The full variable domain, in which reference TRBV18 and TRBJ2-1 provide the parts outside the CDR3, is NAGVMQNPRHLVRRRGQEARLRCSPMKGHSHVYWYRQLPEEGLKFMVYLQKENIIDESGMPKERFSAEFPKEGPSILRIQQVVRGDSAAYFCASSRPGTGTSGYNEQFFGPGTRLTVL.

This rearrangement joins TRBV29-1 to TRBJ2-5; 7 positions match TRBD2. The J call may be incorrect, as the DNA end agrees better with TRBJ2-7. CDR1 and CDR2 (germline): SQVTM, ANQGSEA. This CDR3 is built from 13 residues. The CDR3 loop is CSVDGGGSYEQYF. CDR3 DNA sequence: TGCAGCGTTGATGGCGGGGGTTCCTACGAGCAGTACTTC.

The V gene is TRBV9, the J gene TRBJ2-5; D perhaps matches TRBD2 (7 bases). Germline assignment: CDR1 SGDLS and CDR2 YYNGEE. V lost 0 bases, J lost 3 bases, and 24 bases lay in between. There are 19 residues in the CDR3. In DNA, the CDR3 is TGTGCCAGCAGCGTAGACAAGGGGGGGTTGGGTCCGGGGAAAGAGACCCAGTACTTC. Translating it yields CASSVDKGGLGPGKETQYF.

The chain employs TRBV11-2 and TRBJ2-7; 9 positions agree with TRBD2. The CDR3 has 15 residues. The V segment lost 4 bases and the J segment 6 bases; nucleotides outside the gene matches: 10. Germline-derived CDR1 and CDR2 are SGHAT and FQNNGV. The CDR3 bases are TGTGCCAGCAGCTCCTATAGCGGGGGAGACCCCGAGCAGTACTTC. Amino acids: CASSSYSGGDPEQYF. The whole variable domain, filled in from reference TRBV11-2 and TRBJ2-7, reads EAGVAQSPRYKIIEKRQSVAFWCNPISGHATLYWYQQILGQGPKLLIQFQNNGVVDDSQLPKDRFSAERLKGVDSTLKIQPAKLEDSAVYLCASSSYSGGDPEQYFGPGTRLTVT.

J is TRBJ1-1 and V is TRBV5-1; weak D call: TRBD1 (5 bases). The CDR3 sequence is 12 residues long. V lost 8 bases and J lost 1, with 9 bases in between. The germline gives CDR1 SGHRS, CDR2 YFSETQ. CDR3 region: CASGDRNTEAFF. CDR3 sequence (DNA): TGCGCCAGTGGAGACAGGAACACTGAAGCTTTCTTT.

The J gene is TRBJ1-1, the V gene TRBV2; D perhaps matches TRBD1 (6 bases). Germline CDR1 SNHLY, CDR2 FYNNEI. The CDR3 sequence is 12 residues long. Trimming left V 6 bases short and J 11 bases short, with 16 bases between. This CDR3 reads CASSRGGQGAFF. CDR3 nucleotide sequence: TGTGCCAGCAGCCGAGGGGGACAAGGGGCTTTCTTT.

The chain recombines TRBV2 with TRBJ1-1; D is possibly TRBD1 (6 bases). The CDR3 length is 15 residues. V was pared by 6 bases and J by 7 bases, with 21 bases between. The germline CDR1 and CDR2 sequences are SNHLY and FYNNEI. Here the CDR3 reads CASRGYREAFGEAFF. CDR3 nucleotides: TGTGCCAGCAGGGGCTACAGGGAAGCGTTTGGTGAAGCTTTCTTT.

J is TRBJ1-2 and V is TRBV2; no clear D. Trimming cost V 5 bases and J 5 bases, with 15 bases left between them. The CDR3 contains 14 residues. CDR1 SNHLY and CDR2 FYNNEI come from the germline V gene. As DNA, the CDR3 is TGTGCCAGCAGTTCTTCAGGTTTACAATATGGCTACACCTTC. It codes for CASSSSGLQYGYTF.

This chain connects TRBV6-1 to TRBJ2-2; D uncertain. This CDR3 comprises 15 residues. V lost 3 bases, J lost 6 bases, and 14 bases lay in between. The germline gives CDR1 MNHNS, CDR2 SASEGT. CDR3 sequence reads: CASSDEAGWSGELFF. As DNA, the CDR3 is TGTGCCAGCAGTGATGAGGCTGGGTGGTCCGGGGAGCTGTTTTTT.

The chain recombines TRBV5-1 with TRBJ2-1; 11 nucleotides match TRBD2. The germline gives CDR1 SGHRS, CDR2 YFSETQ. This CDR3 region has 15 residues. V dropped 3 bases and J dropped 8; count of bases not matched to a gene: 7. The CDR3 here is CASSWGLAERDEQFF. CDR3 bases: TGCGCCAGCAGCTGGGGACTAGCGGAGAGGGATGAGCAGTTCTTC.

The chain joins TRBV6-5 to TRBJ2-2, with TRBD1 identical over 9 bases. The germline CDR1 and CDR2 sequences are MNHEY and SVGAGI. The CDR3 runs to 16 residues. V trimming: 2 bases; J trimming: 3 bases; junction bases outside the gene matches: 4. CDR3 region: CASSYKRTGDTGELFF. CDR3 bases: TGTGCCAGCAGTTACAAAAGGACAGGGGACACCGGGGAGCTGTTTTTT.

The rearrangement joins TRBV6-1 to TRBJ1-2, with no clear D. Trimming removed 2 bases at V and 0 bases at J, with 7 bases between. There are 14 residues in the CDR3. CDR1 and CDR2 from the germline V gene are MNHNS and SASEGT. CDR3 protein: CASSEKGANYGYTF. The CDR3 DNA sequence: TGTGCCAGCAGTGAAAAGGGAGCTAACTATGGCTACACCTTC.

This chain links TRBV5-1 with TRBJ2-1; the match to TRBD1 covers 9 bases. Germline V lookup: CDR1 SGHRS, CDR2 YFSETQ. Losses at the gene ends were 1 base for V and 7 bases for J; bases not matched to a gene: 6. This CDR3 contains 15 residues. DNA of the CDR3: TGCGCCAGCAGCTTGTTCACAGGGGGCTGGAATGAGCAGTTCTTC. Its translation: CASSLFTGGWNEQFF.